This is a list of T cell receptor beta chains from one sample in a study of breast tumors, draining lymph nodes, adjacent tissues. TCRdb re-called the multiplex PCR reads through MiXCR, storing one row per CDR3 protein. In the table there are some 130,000 distinct CDR3 sequences, 15% to 20% of which are singletons. The source material was axillary lymph node tissue. These TCRs come from a female donor with breast cancer. Some clones in this sample may be carry-over from other donors' samples. Both conserved end residues are part of each CDR3. The D gene is left open where the match is weak. Where a row states a size, it is once, few, many or the class of an expanded clone; other rows omit it.

>many|TRBD2|TRBJ2-3|TRBV4-2
TGTGCCAGCAGCCAAGGACTAGCCACAGATACGCAGTATTTT
CASSQGLATDTQYF
>many|NA|TRBJ2-7|TRBV10-3
TGTGCCATCAGTGAGGCCGCCTACGAGCAGTACTTC
CAISEAAYEQYF
>many|NA|TRBJ2-2|TRBV2
TGTGCCAGCATGAGGACAGCGAACGGGGAGCTGTTTTTT
CASMRTANGELFF
>NA|NA|TRBJ1-1|TRBV20-1
TGCAGTGCTAGTGACAGCACTGAAGCTTTCTTT
CSASDSTEAFF
>many|TRBD1|TRBJ1-5|TRBV4-2
TGTGCCAGCAGCCAAGAAGAAGGACAGGGCAGGCCCCAGCATTTT
CASSQEEGQGRPQHF
>many|NA|TRBJ1-2|TRBV20-1
TGCAGTGCTAGTAACAGGGTCTATGGCTACACCTTC
CSASNRVYGYTF
>few|NA|TRBJ2-5|TRBV3-1
TGTGCCAGCAGCCCCTCAACGGTGGGGGGGGGCCTCGAGACCCAGTACTTC
CASSPSTVGGGLETQYF
>many|TRBD1|TRBJ2-3|TRBV7-9
TGTGCCAGCAGCTTATTTCTGGTCAGGGGGCTTGCTAGCACAGATACGCAGTATTTT
CASSLFLVRGLASTDTQYF
>NA|NA|TRBJ1-6|TRBV28
TGTGCCAGCAGCCCCCGGGGAACCTATAATTCACCCCTCCACTTT
CASSPRGTYNSPLHF
>many|NA|TRBJ2-2|TRBV6-5
TGTGCCAGCAGTTACTCGTCTGATAACACCGGGGAGCTGTTTTTT
CASSYSSDNTGELFF
>many|NA|TRBJ2-1|TRBV13
TGTGCCAGCAGCTTAGGCCTACCGGCAGAGCAGTTCTTC
CASSLGLPAEQFF
>many|NA|TRBJ1-6|TRBV3-1
TGTGCCAGCAGCCAAGATTTGGGTGGTTCACCCCTCCACTTT
CASSQDLGGSPLHF
>many|NA|TRBJ2-7|TRBV19
TGTGCCAGTAGTATTGTAGGGAGGAACGAGCAGTACTTC
CASSIVGRNEQYF
>NA|NA|TRBJ2-1|TRBV28
TGTGCCAGCAGTCCCACATGGGGCCGAAGCTCCTACAATGAGCAGTTCTTC
CASSPTWGRSSYNEQFF
>few|NA|TRBJ1-2|TRBV28
TGTGCCAGCACCCAGGATTTCTATGGCTACACCTTC
CASTQDFYGYTF
>few|NA|TRBJ1-1|TRBV11-3
TGTGCCAGCAGCAGGGAAGGGAACACTGAAGCTTTCTTT
CASSREGNTEAFF
>NA|NA|TRBJ2-5|TRBV6-5
TGTGCCAGCAGTTACTCCCCCTCGGGGGAGGCCCAGTACTTC
CASSYSPSGEAQYF
>many|TRBD1|TRBJ2-1|TRBV10-2
TGCGCCAGCCGGGACAGGGGGCCTTACAATGAGCAGTTCTTC
CASRDRGPYNEQFF
>NA|NA|TRBJ1-4|TRBV28
TGTGCCAGCATTTCCTCGGCAGCGCCTGAAAAACTGTTTTTT
CASISSAAPEKLFF
>NA|TRBD2|TRBJ2-3|TRBV7-2
TGTGCCAGCAACGCCAGCGGGGGGACTCGCATAGATACGCAGTATTTT
CASNASGGTRIDTQYF
>NA|TRBD1|TRBJ2-6|TRBV6-1
TGTGCCAGCACCCTGGACAGGGAGAGGGCTGGGGCCAACGTCCTGACTTTC
CASTLDRERAGANVLTF
>many|NA|TRBJ1-3|TRBV20-1
TGCAGTGCTAGGACGAACGCGCAAAACACCATATATTTT
CSARTNAQNTIYF
>many|TRBD1|TRBJ2-1|TRBV9
TGTGCCAGCAGCATCCGGGACAGGGTCAATGAGCAGTTCTTC
CASSIRDRVNEQFF
>many|NA|TRBJ2-3|TRBV19
TGTGCCAGTAGTACCCGCACAGATACGCAGTATTTT
CASSTRTDTQYF
>many|NA|TRBJ2-7|TRBV3-1
TGTGCCAGCAGCCAGAGGTGGAGCTCCTACGAGCAGTACTTC
CASSQRWSSYEQYF
>few|NA|TRBJ1-6|TRBV3-1
TGTGCCAGCAGCTACAGGGTTACCAATTCACCCCTCCACTTT
CASSYRVTNSPLHF
>many|NA|TRBJ2-1|TRBV3-1
TGTGCCAGCAGCCCGTGGGGCCCCTACAATGAGCAGTTCTTC
CASSPWGPYNEQFF
>many|NA|TRBJ2-7|TRBV20-1
TGCAGTGCCACCCCCCAGGGGTCTCACGAGCAGTACTTC
CSATPQGSHEQYF
>many|TRBD1|TRBJ2-3|TRBV11-3
TGTGCCAGCAGCTTGGGACAGGGGGGCACAGATACGCAGTATTTT
CASSLGQGGTDTQYF
>many|TRBD2|TRBJ2-1|TRBV11-1
TGTGCCAGCAGCTCTTATCTAGCGGGAGGCTACAATGAGCAGTTCTTC
CASSSYLAGGYNEQFF
>many|NA|TRBJ2-7|TRBV7-9
TGTGCCACTTCCGGGACACCCAACGAGCAGTACTTC
CATSGTPNEQYF
>many|TRBD1|TRBJ2-7|TRBV5-1
TGCGCCAGCAGCCCTGACAGGGCCTACAGCTCCTACGAGCAGTACTTC
CASSPDRAYSSYEQYF
>NA|TRBD2|TRBJ2-1|TRBV14
TGTGCCAGCAGCCAAGCTAGACTAGCGGGAAAGCAGTTCTTC
CASSQARLAGKQFF
>many|TRBD2|TRBJ2-1|TRBV2
TGTGCCAGCAGTGAACGGGCTAGCGGCCAAATCAAGTTCTTC
CASSERASGQIKFF
>many|TRBD2|TRBJ2-1|TRBV6-5
TGTGCCAGCAGTTACTTAGCGGGAGGATCGAGTGAGCAGTTCTTC
CASSYLAGGSSEQFF
>many|NA|TRBJ1-4|TRBV7-8
TGTGCCAGCAGCCGTACCGGGCCTCCCAATGAAAAACTGTTTTTT
CASSRTGPPNEKLFF
>once|NA|TRBJ2-7|TRBV3-1
TGTGCCAGCAGCCGAGTAGTAGACGAGCAGTACTTC
CASSRVVDEQYF
>once|NA|TRBJ2-2|TRBV6-1
TGTGCCAGCAGTGAAATCGGCGGGGAGCTGTCTTTT
CASSEIGGELSF
>many|TRBD1|TRBJ1-3|TRBV4-2
TGTGCCAGCAGCCCGGGACAGGGTCGAAACACCATATATTTT
CASSPGQGRNTIYF
>NA|NA|TRBJ1-1|TRBV6-1
TGTGCCAGCACCAAAAAGGAGAACACTGAAGCTTTCTTT
CASTKKENTEAFF
>many|NA|TRBJ2-7|TRBV12-3/TRBV12-4
TGTGCCAGCAGGGAGGTCGACTCCTACGAGCAGTACTTC
CASREVDSYEQYF
>NA|NA|TRBJ1-5|TRBV5-6
TGTGCCAGCAGCCAAAAGGTCACAGGGAGGTTGGGCAATCAGCCCCAGCATTTT
CASSQKVTGRLGNQPQHF
>NA|TRBD1|TRBJ1-1|TRBV5-6
TGTGCCAGCAGCTTGGGGACAGGGTTGAACACTGAAGCTTTCTTT
CASSLGTGLNTEAFF
>many|NA|TRBJ2-3|TRBV10-1
TGCGCCAGCAGTGACGACACCACAGATACGCAGTATTTT
CASSDDTTDTQYF
>NA|TRBD1|TRBJ1-1|TRBV9
TGTGCCAGCAGCCCGCAGACAGGGTATACGTATGAAGCTTTCTTT
CASSPQTGYTYEAFF
>many|TRBD1|TRBJ2-1|TRBV6-1
TGTGCCAGCAGCGGACAGGTATTCAATGAGCAGTTCTTC
CASSGQVFNEQFF
>NA|NA|TRBJ2-1|TRBV18
TGTGCCAGCTCACGCGGTGTGGGGAATGAGCAGTTCTTC
CASSRGVGNEQFF
>many|NA|TRBJ2-5|TRBV5-1
TGCGCCAGCAGCTTGGGAGGGATCTTTGAGACCCAGTACTTC
CASSLGGIFETQYF
>NA|NA|TRBJ2-3|TRBV28
TGTGCCAGCAGCTATATCCCCTCCGATTTGCTGGCGCAGTATTTT
CASSYIPSDLLAQYF
>few|TRBD1|TRBJ2-2|TRBV6-1
TGTGCCAGCAGTGAGCAGGGGGCGGAAGGGGAGCTGTTTTTT
CASSEQGAEGELFF
>many|NA|TRBJ1-5|TRBV11-3
TGTGCCAGCAGCTTGAAGATCACAGGGATGAATCAGCCCCAGCATTTT
CASSLKITGMNQPQHF
>many|NA|TRBJ1-2|TRBV6-1
TGTGCCAGCAGTGAAGCGAAGAGATATGGCTACACCTTC
CASSEAKRYGYTF
>few|NA|TRBJ2-5|TRBV18
TGTGCCAGCAAAAGAGGGGGGAGAGAGACCCAGTACTTC
CASKRGGRETQYF
>many|TRBD1|TRBJ2-2|TRBV20-1
TGCAGTGCTAGGGACAGGGGGGAGTGGTCCGGGGAGCTGTTTTTT
CSARDRGEWSGELFF
>many|TRBD2|TRBJ2-1|TRBV5-6
TGTGCCAGCAGCTTCTCCAGACTAGCGGGAGGTGGGGCGCACAATGAGCAGTTCTTC
CASSFSRLAGGGAHNEQFF